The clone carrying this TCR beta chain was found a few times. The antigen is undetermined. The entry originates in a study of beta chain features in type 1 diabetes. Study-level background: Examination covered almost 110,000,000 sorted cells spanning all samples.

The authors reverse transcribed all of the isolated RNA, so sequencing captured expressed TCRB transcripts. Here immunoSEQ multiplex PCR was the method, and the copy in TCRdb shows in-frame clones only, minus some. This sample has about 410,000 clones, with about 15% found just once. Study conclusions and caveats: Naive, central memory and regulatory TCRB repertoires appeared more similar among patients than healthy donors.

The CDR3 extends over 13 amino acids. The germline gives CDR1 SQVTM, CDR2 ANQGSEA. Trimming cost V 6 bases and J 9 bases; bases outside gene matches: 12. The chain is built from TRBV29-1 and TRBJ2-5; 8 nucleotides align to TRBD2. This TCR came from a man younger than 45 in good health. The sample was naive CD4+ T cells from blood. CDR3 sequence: CSVPRGGVGAQYF. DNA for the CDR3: TGCAGCGTACCCCGGGGGGGTGTCGGGGCCCAGTACTTC. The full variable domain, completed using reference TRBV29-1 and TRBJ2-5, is SAVISQKPSRDICQRGTSLTIQCQVDSQVTMMFWYRQQPGQSLTLIATANQGSEATYESGFVIDKFPISRPNLTFSTLTVSNMSPEDSSIYLCSVPRGGVGAQYFGPGTRLLVL.